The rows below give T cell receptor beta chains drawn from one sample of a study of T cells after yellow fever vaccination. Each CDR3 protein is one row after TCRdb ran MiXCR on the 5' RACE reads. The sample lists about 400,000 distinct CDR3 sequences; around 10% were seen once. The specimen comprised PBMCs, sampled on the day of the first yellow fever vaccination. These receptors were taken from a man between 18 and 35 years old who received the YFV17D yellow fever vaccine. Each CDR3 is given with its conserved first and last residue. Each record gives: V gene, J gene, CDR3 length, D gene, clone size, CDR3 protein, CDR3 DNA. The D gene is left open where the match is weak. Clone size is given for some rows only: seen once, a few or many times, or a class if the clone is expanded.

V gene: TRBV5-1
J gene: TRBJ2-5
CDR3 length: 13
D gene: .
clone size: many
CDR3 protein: CASSLGGTETQYF
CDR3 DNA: TGCGCCAGCAGCTTGGGCGGGACAGAGACCCAGTACTTC

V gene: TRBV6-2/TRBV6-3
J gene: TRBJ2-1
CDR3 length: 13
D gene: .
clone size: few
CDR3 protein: CASSRTGPDEQFF
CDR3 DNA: TGTGCCAGCAGCCGTACAGGGCCGGATGAGCAGTTCTTC

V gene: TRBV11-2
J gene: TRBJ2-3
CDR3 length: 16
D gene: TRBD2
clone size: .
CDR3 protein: CASSFELAGTSGGQYF
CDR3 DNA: TGTGCCAGCAGCTTTGAACTAGCCGGGACTAGCGGGGGGCAGTATTTT

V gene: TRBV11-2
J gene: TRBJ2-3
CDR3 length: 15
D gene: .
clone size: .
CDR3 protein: CASSLVGAIVDTQYF
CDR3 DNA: TGTGCCAGCAGCTTGGTGGGCGCCATAGTAGATACGCAGTATTTT

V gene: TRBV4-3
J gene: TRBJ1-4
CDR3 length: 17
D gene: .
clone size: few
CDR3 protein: CASSQDGPDRDLEKLFF
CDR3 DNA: TGCGCCAGCAGCCAAGACGGGCCCGACCGGGACTTAGAGAAACTGTTTTTT

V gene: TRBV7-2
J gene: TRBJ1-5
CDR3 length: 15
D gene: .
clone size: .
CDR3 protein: CASSLAPGASQPQHF
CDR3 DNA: TGTGCCAGCAGCTTAGCGCCGGGGGCCAGTCAGCCCCAGCATTTT

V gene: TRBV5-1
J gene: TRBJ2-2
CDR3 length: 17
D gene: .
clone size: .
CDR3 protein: CASSLVSRVMNTGELFF
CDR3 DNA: TGCGCCAGCAGCTTGGTTTCTAGGGTCATGAACACCGGGGAGCTGTTTTTT

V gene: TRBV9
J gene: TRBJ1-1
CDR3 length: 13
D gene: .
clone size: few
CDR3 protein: CASSAGGRTEAFF
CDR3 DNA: TGTGCCAGCAGCGCTGGAGGTCGTACTGAAGCTTTCTTT

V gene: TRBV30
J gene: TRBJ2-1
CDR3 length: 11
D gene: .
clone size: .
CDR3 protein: CAWSVRGAAFF
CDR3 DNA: TGTGCCTGGAGTGTAAGGGGGGCCGCGTTCTTC

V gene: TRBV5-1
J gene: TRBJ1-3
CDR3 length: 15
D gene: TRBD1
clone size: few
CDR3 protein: CASRRSGTDGNTIYF
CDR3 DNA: TGCGCCAGCAGACGGAGCGGGACAGACGGAAACACCATATATTTT

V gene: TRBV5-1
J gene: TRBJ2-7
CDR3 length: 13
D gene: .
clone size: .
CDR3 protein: CASSAGSSYEQYF
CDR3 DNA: TGCGCCAGCAGCGCCGGGAGCTCCTACGAGCAGTACTTC

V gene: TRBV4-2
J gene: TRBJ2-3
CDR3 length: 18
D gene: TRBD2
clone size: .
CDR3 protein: CASRPASGGRRSTDTQYF
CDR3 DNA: TGTGCCAGCAGGCCCGCTAGCGGGGGCCGTAGAAGCACAGATACGCAGTATTTT

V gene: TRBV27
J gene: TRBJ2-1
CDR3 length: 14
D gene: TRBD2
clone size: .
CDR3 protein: CASSRLAEYNEQFF
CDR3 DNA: TGTGCCAGCAGCCGACTAGCGGAGTACAATGAGCAGTTCTTC

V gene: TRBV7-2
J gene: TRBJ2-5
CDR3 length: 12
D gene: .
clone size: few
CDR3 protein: CASSQSQETQYF
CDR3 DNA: TGTGCCAGCAGCCAGAGCCAAGAGACCCAGTACTTC

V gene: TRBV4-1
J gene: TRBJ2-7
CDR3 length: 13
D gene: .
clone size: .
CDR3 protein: CASSQEGRERRYF
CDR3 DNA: TGCGCCAGCAGCCAAGAGGGTAGGGAGCGACGGTACTTC

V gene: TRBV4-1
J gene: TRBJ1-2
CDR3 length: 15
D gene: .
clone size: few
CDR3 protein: CASSLTPRGDYGYTF
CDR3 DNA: TGCGCCAGCAGCCTTACTCCCAGGGGCGACTATGGCTACACCTTC

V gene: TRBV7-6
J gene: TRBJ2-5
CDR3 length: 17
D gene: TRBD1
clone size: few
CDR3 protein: CASSLGSYRGVGETQYF
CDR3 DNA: TGTGCCAGCAGCTTAGGATCCTACAGGGGCGTGGGGGAGACCCAGTACTTC

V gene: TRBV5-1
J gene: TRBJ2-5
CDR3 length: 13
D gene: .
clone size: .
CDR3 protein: CASSPGVGETQYF
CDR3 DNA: TGCGCCAGCAGCCCAGGGGTCGGGGAGACCCAGTACTTC

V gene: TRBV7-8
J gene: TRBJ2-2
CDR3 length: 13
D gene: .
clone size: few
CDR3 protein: CASRRANTGELFF
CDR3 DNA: TGTGCCAGCAGGAGGGCGAACACCGGGGAGCTGTTTTTT

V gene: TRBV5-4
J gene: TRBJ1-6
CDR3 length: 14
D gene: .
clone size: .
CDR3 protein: CASSSRVLRAPLHF
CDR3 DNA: TGTGCCAGCAGCTCCCGGGTCCTAAGAGCACCCCTCCACTTT

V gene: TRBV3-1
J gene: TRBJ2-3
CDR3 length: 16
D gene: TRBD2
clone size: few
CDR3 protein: CASSHQLAESTDTQYF
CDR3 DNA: TGTGCCAGCAGCCACCAACTAGCGGAGAGCACAGATACGCAGTATTTT

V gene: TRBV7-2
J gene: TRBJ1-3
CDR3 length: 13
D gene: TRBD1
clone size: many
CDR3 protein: CASSFGTGGTIYF
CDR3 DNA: TGTGCCAGCAGCTTTGGGACAGGGGGGACCATATATTTT

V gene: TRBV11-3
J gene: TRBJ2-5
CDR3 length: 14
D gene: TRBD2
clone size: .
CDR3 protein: CASSSTGGPETQYF
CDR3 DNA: TGTGCCAGCAGCTCTACGGGGGGGCCCGAGACCCAGTACTTC

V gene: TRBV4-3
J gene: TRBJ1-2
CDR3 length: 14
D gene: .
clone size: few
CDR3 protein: CASSRRNQGDGYTF
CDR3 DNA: TGCGCCAGCAGCCGGCGAAACCAGGGTGATGGCTACACCTTC

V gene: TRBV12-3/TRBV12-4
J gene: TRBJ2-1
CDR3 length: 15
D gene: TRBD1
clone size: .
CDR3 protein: CASSFGTGRNNEQFF
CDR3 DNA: TGTGCCAGCAGTTTCGGGACAGGGCGGAACAATGAGCAGTTCTTC

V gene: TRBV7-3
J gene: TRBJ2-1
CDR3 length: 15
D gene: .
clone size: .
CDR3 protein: CASSLIPRQHNEQFF
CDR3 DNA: TGTGCCAGCAGCTTAATCCCCAGACAGCACAATGAGCAGTTCTTC

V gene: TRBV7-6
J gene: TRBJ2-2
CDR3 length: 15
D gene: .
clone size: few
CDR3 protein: CASSQDSSYTGELFF
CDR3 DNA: TGTGCCAGCAGCCAAGACTCCTCCTACACCGGGGAGCTGTTTTTT

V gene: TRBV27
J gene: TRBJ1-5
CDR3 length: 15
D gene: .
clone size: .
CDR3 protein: CASSWSYSANQPQHF
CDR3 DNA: TGTGCCAGCAGTTGGAGCTACTCCGCCAATCAGCCCCAGCATTTT

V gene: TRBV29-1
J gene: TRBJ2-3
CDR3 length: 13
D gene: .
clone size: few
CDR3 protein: CSVVSGLVDTQYF
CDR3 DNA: TGCAGCGTTGTTTCGGGGTTGGTAGATACGCAGTATTTT

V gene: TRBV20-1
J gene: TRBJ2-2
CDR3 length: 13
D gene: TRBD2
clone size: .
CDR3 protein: CSASSGDTGELFF
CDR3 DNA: TGCAGTGCCAGTAGCGGGGACACCGGGGAGCTGTTTTTT

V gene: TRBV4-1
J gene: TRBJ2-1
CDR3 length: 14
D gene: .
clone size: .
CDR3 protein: CATAGWGLWNEQFF
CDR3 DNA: TGCGCCACCGCAGGGTGGGGCCTTTGGAATGAGCAGTTCTTC

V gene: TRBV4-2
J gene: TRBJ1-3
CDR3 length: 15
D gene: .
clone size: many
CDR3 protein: CASSQDSGSGNTIYF
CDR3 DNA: TGTGCCAGCAGCCAAGACTCCGGTTCTGGAAACACCATATATTTT

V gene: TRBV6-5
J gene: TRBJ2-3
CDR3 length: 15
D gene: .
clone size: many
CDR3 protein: CASSYWAGPTDTQYF
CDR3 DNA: TGTGCCAGCAGTTATTGGGCGGGGCCAACAGATACGCAGTATTTT

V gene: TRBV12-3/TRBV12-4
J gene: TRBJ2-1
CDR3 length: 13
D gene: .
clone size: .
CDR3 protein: CASSFSLVYEQFF
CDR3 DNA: TGTGCCAGCAGTTTCTCACTAGTGTATGAGCAGTTCTTC

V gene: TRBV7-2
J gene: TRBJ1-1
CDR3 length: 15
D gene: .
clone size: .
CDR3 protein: CASSLDLGRDTEAFF
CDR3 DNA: TGTGCCAGCAGCTTAGATCTGGGCCGGGACACTGAAGCTTTCTTT

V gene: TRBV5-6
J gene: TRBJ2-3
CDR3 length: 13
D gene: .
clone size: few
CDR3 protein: CASSMTSADTQYF
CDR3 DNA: TGTGCCAGCAGCATGACCTCAGCAGATACGCAGTATTTT

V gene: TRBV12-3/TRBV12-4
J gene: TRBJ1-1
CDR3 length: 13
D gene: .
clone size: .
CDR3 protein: CASTPQVGTEAFF
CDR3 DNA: TGTGCCAGCACCCCCCAAGTCGGCACTGAAGCTTTCTTT

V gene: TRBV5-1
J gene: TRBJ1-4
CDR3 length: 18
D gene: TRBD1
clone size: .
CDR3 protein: CASSLRSPRDSKNEKLFF
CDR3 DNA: TGCGCCAGCAGCTTACGAAGCCCCCGGGACAGCAAAAATGAAAAACTGTTTTTT

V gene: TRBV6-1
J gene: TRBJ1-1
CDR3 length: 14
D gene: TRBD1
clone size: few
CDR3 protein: CASSEDRKNTEAFF
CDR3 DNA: TGTGCCAGCAGTGAGGACAGGAAAAACACTGAAGCTTTCTTT

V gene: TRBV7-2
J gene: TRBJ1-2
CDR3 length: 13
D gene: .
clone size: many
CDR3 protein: CASSLTRNYGYTF
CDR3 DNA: TGTGCCAGCAGCTTAACCAGGAACTATGGCTACACCTTC

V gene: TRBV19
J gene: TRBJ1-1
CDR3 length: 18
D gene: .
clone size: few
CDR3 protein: CAKKRGVSDGLMNTEAFF
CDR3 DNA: TGTGCCAAAAAGCGGGGGGTTTCGGACGGTCTAATGAACACTGAAGCTTTCTTT

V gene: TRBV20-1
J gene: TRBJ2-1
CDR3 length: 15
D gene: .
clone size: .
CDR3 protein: CSAAKRGGDYNEQFF
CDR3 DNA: TGCAGTGCAGCTAAGAGGGGGGGAGACTACAATGAGCAGTTCTTC

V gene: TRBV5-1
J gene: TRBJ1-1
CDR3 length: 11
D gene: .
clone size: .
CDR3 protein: CASRRGAEAFF
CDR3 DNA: TGCGCCAGCAGGCGAGGTGCTGAAGCTTTCTTT

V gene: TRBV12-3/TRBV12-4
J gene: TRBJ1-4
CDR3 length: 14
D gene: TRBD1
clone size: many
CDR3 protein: CASSSGGANEKLFF
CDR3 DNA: TGTGCCAGCAGTTCAGGGGGCGCGAATGAAAAACTGTTTTTT

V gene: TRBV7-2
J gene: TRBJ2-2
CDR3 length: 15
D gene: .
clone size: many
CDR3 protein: CASSSLAANTGELFF
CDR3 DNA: TGTGCCAGCAGCTCCCTGGCCGCGAACACCGGGGAGCTGTTTTTT

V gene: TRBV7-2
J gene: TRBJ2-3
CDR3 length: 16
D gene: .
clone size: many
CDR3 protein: CASSFRSKPSTDTQYF
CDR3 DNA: TGTGCCAGCAGCTTCCGGAGCAAACCTAGCACAGATACGCAGTATTTT

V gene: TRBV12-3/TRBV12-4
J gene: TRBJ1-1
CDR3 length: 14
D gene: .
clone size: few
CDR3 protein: CASRVGRGNTEAFF
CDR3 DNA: TGTGCCAGCAGGGTGGGGCGGGGGAACACTGAAGCTTTCTTT

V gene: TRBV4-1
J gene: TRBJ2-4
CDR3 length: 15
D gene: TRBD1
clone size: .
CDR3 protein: CASSQDRDRGNIQYF
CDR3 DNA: TGCGCCAGCAGCCAAGATCGGGACAGGGGAAACATTCAGTACTTC

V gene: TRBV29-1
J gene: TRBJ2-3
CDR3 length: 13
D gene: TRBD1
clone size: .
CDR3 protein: CSAYRGEADTQYF
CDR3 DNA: TGCAGCGCCTACAGGGGGGAGGCAGATACGCAGTATTTT

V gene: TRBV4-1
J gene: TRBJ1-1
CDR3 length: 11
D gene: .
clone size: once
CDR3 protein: CASNGGTEAFF
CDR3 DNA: TGCGCCAGCAATGGTGGAACTGAAGCTTTCTTT

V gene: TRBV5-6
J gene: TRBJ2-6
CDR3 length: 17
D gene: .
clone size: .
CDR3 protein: CASSSDPGASGANVLTF
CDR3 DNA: TGTGCCAGCAGCTCGGATCCGGGGGCGTCTGGGGCCAACGTCCTGACTTTC

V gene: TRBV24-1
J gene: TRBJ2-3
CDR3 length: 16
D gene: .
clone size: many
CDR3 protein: CATSDLQEWSTDTQYF
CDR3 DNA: TGTGCCACCAGTGATTTGCAGGAGTGGAGTACAGATACGCAGTATTTT

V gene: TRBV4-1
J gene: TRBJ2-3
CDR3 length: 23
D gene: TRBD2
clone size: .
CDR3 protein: CASSQDSSLPWLAGGGHTDTQYF
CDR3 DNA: TGCGCCAGCAGCCAAGATTCTAGCTTGCCGTGGCTAGCGGGGGGGGGTCACACAGATACGCAGTATTTT

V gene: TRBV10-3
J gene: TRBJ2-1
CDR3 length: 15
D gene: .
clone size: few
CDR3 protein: CAISVQGSSYNEQFF
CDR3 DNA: TGTGCCATCAGTGTTCAGGGGAGCTCCTACAATGAGCAGTTCTTC

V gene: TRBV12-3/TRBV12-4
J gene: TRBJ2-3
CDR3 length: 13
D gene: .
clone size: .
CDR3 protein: CASSHYRTDTQYF
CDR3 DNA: TGTGCCAGCAGTCATTATCGCACAGATACGCAGTATTTT

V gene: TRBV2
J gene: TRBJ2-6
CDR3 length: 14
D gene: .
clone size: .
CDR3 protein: CASRRSSGANVLTF
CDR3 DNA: TGTGCCAGCCGACGGAGCTCTGGGGCCAACGTCCTGACTTTC

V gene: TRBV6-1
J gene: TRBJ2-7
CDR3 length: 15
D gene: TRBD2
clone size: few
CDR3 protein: CASRPRLAGTYEQYF
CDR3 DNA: TGTGCCAGCAGACCCAGACTAGCGGGGACCTACGAGCAGTACTTC

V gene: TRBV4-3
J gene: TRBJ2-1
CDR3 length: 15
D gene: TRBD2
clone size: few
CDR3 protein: CASSQDRRGGDEQFF
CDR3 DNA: TGCGCCAGCAGCCAAGACAGGCGGGGGGGGGATGAGCAGTTCTTC

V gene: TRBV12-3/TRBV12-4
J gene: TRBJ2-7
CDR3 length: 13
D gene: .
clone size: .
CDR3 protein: CASSRRGSGEQYF
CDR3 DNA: TGTGCCAGCAGCCGCAGGGGTTCGGGGGAGCAGTACTTC

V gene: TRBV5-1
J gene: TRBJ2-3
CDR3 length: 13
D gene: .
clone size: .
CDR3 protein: CASSFQRTDTQYF
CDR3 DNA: TGCGCCAGCAGCTTCCAGCGCACAGATACGCAGTATTTT